This is a list of T cell receptor beta chains from one sample in a study of OX40 agonist ivuxolimab in advanced cancers. Profiled with immunoSEQ multiplex PCR; TCRdb holds only in-frame clones, not every one. The sample lists approximately 37,000 clones; 65% to 90% were seen once. This material consisted of CD4+ or CD8+ T cells sorted from blood, taken in a trial of the OX40 agonist ivuxolimab. The receptors stem from an adult with an advanced solid tumor such as melanoma, head and neck, liver or kidney cancer. Both conserved end residues are part of each CDR3. Fields, in order: D gene, V gene, clone size, J gene, CDR3 protein, CDR3 DNA. A D gene is named only where the DNA matches it firmly. Rows may omit the clone size; those that give it use once, few, many or a size class.

>TRBD1|TRBV6-1|.|TRBJ2-7
CASGTEGGSYEQYF
TGTGCCAGCGGGACAGAGGGTGGATCCTACGAGCAGTACTTC
>TRBD2|TRBV5-4|.|TRBJ2-7
CASSLGSGGFEQYF
TGTGCCAGCAGCTTGGGTAGCGGGGGCTTCGAGCAGTACTTC
>.|TRBV28|.|TRBJ1-4
CASSLQGFGEKLFF
TGTGCCAGCAGTTTACAGGGGTTCGGTGAAAAACTGTTTTTT
>.|TRBV27|.|TRBJ1-3
CASSVRALGNTIYF
TGTGCCAGCAGTGTGAGGGCCCTTGGAAACACCATATATTTT
>.|TRBV7-2|few|TRBJ2-1
CASSSWWPDGNEQFF
TGTGCCAGCAGCTCCTGGTGGCCTGACGGCAATGAGCAGTTCTTC
>TRBD1|TRBV28|.|TRBJ1-1
CASEGADTEAFF
TGTGCCAGCGAGGGGGCCGACACTGAAGCTTTCTTT
>.|TRBV5-4|.|TRBJ1-3
CASSLDRFSGNTIYF
TGTGCCAGCAGCTTGGACAGGTTCTCTGGAAACACCATATATTTT
>.|TRBV30|.|TRBJ2-7
CAWSVSGGSYEQYF
TGTGCCTGGAGTGTATCGGGCGGATCCTACGAGCAGTACTTC
>.|TRBV7-9|.|TRBJ2-1
CASSPWTGSRDEQFF
TGTGCCAGCAGCCCGTGGACGGGTTCCAGGGATGAGCAGTTCTTC
>.|TRBV6-4|.|TRBJ1-1
CASSEKGNTEAFF
TGTGCCAGCAGTGAGAAGGGGAACACTGAAGCTTTCTTT
>TRBD2|TRBV7-6|once|TRBJ2-1
CASSLPPGGGNNEQFF
TGTGCCAGCAGCTTACCCCCGGGAGGCGGGAACAATGAGCAGTTCTTC
>.|TRBV10-3|.|TRBJ1-1
CAISESRGNTEAFF
TGTGCCATCAGTGAGTCTCGGGGGAACACTGAAGCTTTCTTT
>TRBD1|TRBV4-1|.|TRBJ2-1
CASSQASRQGARNEQFF
TGCGCCAGCAGCCAAGCCTCCCGACAGGGGGCTCGGAATGAGCAGTTCTTC
>.|TRBV7-6|.|TRBJ2-5
CASSFGSGQETQYF
TGTGCCAGCAGCTTTGGATCGGGGCAAGAGACCCAGTACTTC
>TRBD1|TRBV10-3|.|TRBJ1-3
CAISETGVSGNTIYF
TGTGCCATCAGTGAGACAGGGGTTTCTGGAAACACCATATATTTT
>.|TRBV4-3|few|TRBJ1-6
CASSPSTSGTTAPLHF
TGCGCCAGCAGCCCCTCCACTTCAGGGACTACGGCACCCCTCCACTTT
>.|TRBV30|.|TRBJ2-7
CAWKVALGGSGGYEQYF
TGTGCCTGGAAGGTAGCATTGGGGGGTTCAGGGGGTTACGAGCAGTACTTC
>.|TRBV7-6|.|TRBJ2-1
CASNRGGKSVNEQFF
TGTGCCAGCAACAGGGGAGGGAAGTCAGTCAATGAGCAGTTCTTC
>.|TRBV7-9|.|TRBJ2-2
CASSPTDWGTGELFF
TGTGCCAGCAGCCCAACGGACTGGGGGACCGGGGAGCTGTTTTTT
>.|TRBV2|.|TRBJ2-5
CASRRGKETQYF
TGTGCCAGCCGGAGGGGAAAAGAGACCCAGTACTTC
>.|TRBV9|.|TRBJ2-3
CASSPWGGAKSTDTQYF
TGTGCCAGCAGCCCCTGGGGCGGGGCGAAAAGCACAGATACGCAGTATTTT
>TRBD1|TRBV29-1|.|TRBJ2-5
CSAGDREETQYF
TGCAGCGCCGGAGACAGGGAAGAGACCCAGTACTTC
>TRBD2|TRBV6-1|.|TRBJ2-7
CASSELYPRTSGRGSSYEQYF
TGTGCCAGCAGTGAATTGTACCCTCGGACTAGCGGGAGGGGGAGCTCCTACGAGCAGTACTTC
>.|TRBV4-3|few|TRBJ1-2
CASSQDLGAGRNYGYTF
TGCGCCAGCAGCCAAGATCTGGGAGCAGGGAGGAACTATGGCTACACCTTC
>.|TRBV2|.|TRBJ2-7
CASSGVEQYF
TGTGCCAGCAGCGGGGTCGAGCAGTACTTC
>TRBD1|TRBV5-4|once|TRBJ2-3
CASSTGTEETDTQYF
TGTGCCAGCAGCACCGGGACAGAAGAGACAGATACGCAGTATTTT
>.|TRBV6-5|.|TRBJ1-1
CASSYSAGDTEAFF
TGTGCCAGCAGTTACTCGGCGGGGGACACTGAAGCTTTCTTT
>TRBD1|TRBV6-6|.|TRBJ2-2
CASRNGQGVVDGELFF
TGTGCCAGCAGAAACGGACAGGGGGTAGTAGACGGGGAGCTGTTTTTT
>.|TRBV2|.|TRBJ2-7
CASTLSLVSSYEQYF
TGTGCCAGCACTCTCAGCCTTGTAAGCTCCTACGAGCAGTACTTC
>.|TRBV6-5|.|TRBJ2-2
CASSYSSMRDSGELFF
TGTGCCAGCAGTTACTCGAGTATGAGGGACTCCGGGGAGCTGTTTTTT
>.|TRBV25-1|.|TRBJ2-5
CASSGLSEAQYF
TGTGCCAGCAGTGGCCTTTCCGAGGCCCAGTACTTC
>TRBD1|TRBV7-9|.|TRBJ1-1
CASSLTDRDTEAFF
TGTGCCAGCAGCTTAACGGACAGGGACACTGAAGCTTTCTTT
>.|TRBV10-1|medium-sized|TRBJ1-1
CASSELLAERGNMNTEAFF
TGCGCCAGCAGTGAGTTATTGGCCGAAAGGGGTAACATGAACACTGAAGCTTTCTTT